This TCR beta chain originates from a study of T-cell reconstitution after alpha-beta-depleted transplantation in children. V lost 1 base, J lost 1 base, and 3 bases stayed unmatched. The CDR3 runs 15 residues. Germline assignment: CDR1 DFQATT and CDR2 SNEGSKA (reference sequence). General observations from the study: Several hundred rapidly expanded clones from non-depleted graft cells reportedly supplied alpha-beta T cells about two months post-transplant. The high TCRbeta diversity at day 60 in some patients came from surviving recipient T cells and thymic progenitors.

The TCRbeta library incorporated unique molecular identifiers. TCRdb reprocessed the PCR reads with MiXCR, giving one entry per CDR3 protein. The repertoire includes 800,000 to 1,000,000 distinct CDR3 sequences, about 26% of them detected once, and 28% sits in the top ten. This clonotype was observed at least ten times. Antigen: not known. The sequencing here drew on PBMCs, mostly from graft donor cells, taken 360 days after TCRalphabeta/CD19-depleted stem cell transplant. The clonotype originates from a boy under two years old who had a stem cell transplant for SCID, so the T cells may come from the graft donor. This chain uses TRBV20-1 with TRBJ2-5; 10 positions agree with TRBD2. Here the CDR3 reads CSARVLAGFQETQYF. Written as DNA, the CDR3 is TGCAGTGCTAGAGTACTAGCGGGGTTCCAAGAGACCCAGTACTTC.